This T cell receptor beta chain was recorded in a study of T cell repertoires in cytomegalovirus infection. This clonotype was seen a handful of times. Antigen: not known. The CDR3 runs 16 residues. Germline V lookup: CDR1 MNHEY, CDR2 SVGAGI. V lost 0 bases and J lost 4, with 12 bases in between. MiXCR was run by TCRdb on the reads, yielding one entry per CDR3 protein. The sample holds 900,000 to 950,000 distinct CDR3 sequences; approximately 31% are singletons and the top ten take 10% to 15%. This chain links TRBV6-5 with TRBJ2-2; perhaps D is TRBD1 or TRBD2 (5 bases each). The clonotype comes from a human donor in good health (CMV status not recorded). Some clones in this sample may be carry-over from other donors' samples. The sample consisted of cultured CD8+ T cells from PBMCs, taken from culture after CMV antigen stimulation. CDR3 in amino acids: CASSYSLQGPTGELFF. The CDR3 DNA is TGTGCCAGCAGTTACTCACTGCAGGGACCCACCGGGGAGCTGTTTTTT.